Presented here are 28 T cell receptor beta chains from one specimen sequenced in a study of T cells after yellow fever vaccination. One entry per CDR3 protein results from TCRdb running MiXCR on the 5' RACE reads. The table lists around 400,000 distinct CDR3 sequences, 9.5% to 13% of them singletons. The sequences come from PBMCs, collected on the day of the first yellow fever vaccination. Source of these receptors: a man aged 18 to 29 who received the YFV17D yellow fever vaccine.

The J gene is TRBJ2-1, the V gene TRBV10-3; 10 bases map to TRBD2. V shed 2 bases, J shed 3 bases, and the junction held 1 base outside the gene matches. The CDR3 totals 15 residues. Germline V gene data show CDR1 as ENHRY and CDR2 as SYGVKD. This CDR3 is CAISETSGNYNEQFF. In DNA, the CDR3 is TGTGCCATCAGTGAGACTAGCGGGAACTACAATGAGCAGTTCTTC.

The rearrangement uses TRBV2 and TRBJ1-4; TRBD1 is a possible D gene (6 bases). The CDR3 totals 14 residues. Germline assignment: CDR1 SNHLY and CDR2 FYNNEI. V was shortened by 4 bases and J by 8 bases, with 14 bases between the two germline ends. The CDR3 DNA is TGTGCCAGCAGTGTGGGGGCGGCGGAGGAAAAACTGTTTTTT. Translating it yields CASSVGAAEEKLFF.

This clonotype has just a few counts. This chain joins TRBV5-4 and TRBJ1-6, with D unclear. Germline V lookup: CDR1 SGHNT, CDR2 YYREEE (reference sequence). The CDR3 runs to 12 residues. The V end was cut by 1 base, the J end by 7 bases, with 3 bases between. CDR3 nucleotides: TGTGCCAGCAGCTTGAAGAATTCACCCCTCCACTTT. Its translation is CASSLKNSPLHF.

CDR3 in amino acids: CASSPGETQGYGYTF. The CDR3 region has the DNA TGTGCCAGCAGCCCGGGAGAGACCCAGGGGTATGGCTACACCTTC. This chain uses TRBV9 with TRBJ1-2; a weak D match, TRBD1 (6 bases). CDR1 is SGDLS and CDR2 is YYNGEE in the germline V gene. Trimming shortened V by 4 bases and J by 5 bases, and 18 bases separated the two germline ends. CDR3 length equals 15 residues. The variable domain in full, completed from reference TRBV9 and TRBJ1-2, reads DSGVTQTPKHLITATGQRVTLRCSPRSGDLSVYWYQQSLDQGLQFLIQYYNGEERAKGNILERFSAQQFPDLHSELNLSSLELGDSALYFCASSPGETQGYGYTFGSGTRLTVV.

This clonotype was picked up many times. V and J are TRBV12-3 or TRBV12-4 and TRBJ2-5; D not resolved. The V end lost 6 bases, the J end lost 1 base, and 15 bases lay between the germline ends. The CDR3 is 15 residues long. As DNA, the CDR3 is TGTGCCAGCAGCCCAGACTCGACCTCCCAAGAGACCCAGTACTTC. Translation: CASSPDSTSQETQYF.

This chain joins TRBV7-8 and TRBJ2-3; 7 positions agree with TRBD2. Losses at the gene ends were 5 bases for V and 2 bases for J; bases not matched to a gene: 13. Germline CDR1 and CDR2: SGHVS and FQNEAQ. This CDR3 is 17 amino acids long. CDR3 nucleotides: TGTGCCAGCAGCCCCCGGGGTGGGGGGGACCTCACAGATACGCAGTATTTT. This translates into CASSPRGGGDLTDTQYF. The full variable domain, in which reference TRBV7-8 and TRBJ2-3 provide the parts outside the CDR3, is GAGVSQSPRYKVAKRGQDVALRCDPISGHVSLFWYQQALGQGPEFLTYFQNEAQLDKSGLPSDRFFAERPEGSVSTLKIQRTQQEDSAVYLCASSPRGGGDLTDTQYFGPGTRLTVL.

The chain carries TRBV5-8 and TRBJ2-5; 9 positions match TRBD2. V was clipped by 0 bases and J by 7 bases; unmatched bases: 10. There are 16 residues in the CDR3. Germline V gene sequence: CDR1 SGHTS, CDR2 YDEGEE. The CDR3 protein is CASSLGLAGFAGTQYF. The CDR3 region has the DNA TGTGCCAGCAGCTTGGGCCTAGCGGGGTTTGCAGGGACCCAGTACTTC. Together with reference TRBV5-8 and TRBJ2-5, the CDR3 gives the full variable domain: EAGVTQSPTHLIKTRGQQATLRCSPISGHTSVYWYQQALGLGLQFLLWYDEGEERNRGNFPPRFSGRQFPNYSSELNVNALELEDSALYLCASSLGLAGFAGTQYFGPGTRLLVL.

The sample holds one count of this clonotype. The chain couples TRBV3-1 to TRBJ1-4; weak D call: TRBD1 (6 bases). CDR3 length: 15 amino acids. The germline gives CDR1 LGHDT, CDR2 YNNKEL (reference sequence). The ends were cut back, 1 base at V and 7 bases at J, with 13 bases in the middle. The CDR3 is CASSQGGARVEKLFF. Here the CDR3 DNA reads TGTGCCAGCAGCCAAGGGGGGGCGCGGGTTGAAAAACTGTTTTTT.

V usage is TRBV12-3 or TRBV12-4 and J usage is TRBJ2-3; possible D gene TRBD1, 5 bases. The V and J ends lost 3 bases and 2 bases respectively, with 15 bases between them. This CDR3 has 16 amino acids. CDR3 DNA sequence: TGTGCCAGCAGTTTTGGGCAGGGTGGAAACACAGATACGCAGTATTTT. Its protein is CASSFGQGGNTDTQYF.

CDR3 nucleotides: TGTGCCACCAGTGATTTTGGGCAGGGGGATGAGCAGTTCTTC. It translates to CATSDFGQGDEQFF. This rearrangement joins TRBV24-1 to TRBJ2-1; 7 nucleotides align to TRBD1. Germline V gene data show CDR1 as KGHDR and CDR2 as SFDVKD. The length of the CDR3 is 14 residues. After removal of 1 base from V and 8 bases from J, the junction contained 4 bases not matched to a gene.

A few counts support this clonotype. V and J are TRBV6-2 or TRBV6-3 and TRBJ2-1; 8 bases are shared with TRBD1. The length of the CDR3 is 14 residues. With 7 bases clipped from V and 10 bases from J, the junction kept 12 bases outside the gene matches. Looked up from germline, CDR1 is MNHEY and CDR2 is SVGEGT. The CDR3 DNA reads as TGTGCCAGCAAAGGGACAGGCCGCCCTGGGGAGCAGTTCTTC. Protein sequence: CASKGTGRPGEQFF.

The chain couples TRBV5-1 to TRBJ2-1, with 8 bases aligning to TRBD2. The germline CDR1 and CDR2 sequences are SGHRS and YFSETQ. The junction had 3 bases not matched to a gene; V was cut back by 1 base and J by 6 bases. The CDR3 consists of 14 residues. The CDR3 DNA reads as TGCGCCAGCAGCTTGACTAGCGGCCGCAATGAGCAGTTCTTC. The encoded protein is CASSLTSGRNEQFF.

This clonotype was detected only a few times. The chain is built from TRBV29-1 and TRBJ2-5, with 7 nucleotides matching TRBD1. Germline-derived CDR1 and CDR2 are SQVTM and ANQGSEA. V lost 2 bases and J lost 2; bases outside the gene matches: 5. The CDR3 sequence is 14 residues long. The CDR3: CSVEWTGLQETQYF. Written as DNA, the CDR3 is TGCAGCGTTGAATGGACAGGACTGCAAGAGACCCAGTACTTC.

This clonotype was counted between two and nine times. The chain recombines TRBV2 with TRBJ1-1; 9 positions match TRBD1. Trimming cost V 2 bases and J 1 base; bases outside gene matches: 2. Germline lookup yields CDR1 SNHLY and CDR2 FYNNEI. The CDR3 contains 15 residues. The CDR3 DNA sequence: TGTGCCAGCAGTGAATGGGACAGGGAGAACACTGAAGCTTTCTTT. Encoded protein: CASSEWDRENTEAFF.

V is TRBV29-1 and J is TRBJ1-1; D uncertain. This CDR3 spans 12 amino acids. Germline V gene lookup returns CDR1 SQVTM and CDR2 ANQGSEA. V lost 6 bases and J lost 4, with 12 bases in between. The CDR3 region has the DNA TGCAGCGTCAGGACTGAGGGCACTGAAGCTTTCTTT. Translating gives CSVRTEGTEAFF.

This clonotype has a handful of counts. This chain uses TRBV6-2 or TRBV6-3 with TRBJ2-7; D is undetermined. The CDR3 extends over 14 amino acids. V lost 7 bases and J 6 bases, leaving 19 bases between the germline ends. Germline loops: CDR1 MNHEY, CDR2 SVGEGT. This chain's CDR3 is CASTSGQLSGEQYV. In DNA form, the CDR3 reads TGTGCCAGCACCTCCGGGCAGCTTTCTGGCGAGCAGTACGTC.

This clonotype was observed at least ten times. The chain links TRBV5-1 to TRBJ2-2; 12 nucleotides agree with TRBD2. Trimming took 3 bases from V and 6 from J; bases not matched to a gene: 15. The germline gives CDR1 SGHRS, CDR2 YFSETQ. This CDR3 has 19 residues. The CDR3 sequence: CASSSELAGGLGSAGELFF. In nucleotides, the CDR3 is TGCGCCAGCAGCTCGGAACTAGCGGGGGGACTTGGATCCGCCGGGGAGCTGTTTTTT. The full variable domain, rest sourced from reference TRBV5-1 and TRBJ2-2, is KAGVTQTPRYLIKTRGQQVTLSCSPISGHRSVSWYQQTPGQGLQFLFEYFSETQRNKGNFPGRFSGRQFSNSRSEMNVSTLELGDSALYLCASSSELAGGLGSAGELFFGEGSRLTVL.

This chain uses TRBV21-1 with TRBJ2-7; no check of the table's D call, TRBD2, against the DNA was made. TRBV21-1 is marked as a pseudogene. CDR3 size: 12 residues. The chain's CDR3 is CASSRDFFEQYF. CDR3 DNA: TGTGCCAGCAGCCGGGACTTTTTCGAGCAGTACTTC.

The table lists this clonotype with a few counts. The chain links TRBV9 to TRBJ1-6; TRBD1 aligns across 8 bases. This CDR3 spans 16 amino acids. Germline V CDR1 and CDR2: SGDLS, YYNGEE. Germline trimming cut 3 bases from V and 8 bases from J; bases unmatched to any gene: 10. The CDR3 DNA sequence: TGTGCCAGCAGCGCCCACCCGGGACAGGCGGATTCACCCCTCCACTTT. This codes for CASSAHPGQADSPLHF.

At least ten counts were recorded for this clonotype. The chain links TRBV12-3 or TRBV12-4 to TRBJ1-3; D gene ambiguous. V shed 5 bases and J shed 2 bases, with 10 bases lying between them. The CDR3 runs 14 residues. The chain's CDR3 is CASSAGTTGNTIYF. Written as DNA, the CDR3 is TGTGCCAGCAGTGCGGGAACTACTGGAAACACCATATATTTT.

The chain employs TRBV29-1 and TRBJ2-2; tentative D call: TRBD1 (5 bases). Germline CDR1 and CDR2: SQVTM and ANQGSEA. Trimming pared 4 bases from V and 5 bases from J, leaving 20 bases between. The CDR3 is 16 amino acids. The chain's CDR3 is CSVGGRAGSGTGELFF. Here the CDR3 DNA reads TGCAGCGTTGGTGGCAGGGCCGGTTCAGGTACCGGGGAGCTGTTTTTT.

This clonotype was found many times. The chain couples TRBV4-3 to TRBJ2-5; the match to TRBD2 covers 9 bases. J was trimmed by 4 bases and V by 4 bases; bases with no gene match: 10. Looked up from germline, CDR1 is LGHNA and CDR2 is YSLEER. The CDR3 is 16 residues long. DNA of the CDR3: TGCGCCAGCAGCCCAACCTATAGCGGGGGAGGAGAGACCCAGTACTTC. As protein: CASSPTYSGGGETQYF.

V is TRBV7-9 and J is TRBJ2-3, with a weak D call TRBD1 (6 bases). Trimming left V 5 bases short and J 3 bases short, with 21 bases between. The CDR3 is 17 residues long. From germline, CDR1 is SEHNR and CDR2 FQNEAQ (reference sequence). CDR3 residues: CASSREGGGGFTDTQYF. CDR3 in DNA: TGTGCCAGCAGCCGCGAAGGTGGGGGCGGATTTACAGATACGCAGTATTTT.

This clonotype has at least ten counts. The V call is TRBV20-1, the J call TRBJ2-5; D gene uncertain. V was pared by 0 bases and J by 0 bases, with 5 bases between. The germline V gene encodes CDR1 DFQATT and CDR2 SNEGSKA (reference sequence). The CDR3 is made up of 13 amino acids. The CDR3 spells CSAREGNQETQYF. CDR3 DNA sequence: TGCAGTGCTAGAGAGGGGAACCAAGAGACCCAGTACTTC.

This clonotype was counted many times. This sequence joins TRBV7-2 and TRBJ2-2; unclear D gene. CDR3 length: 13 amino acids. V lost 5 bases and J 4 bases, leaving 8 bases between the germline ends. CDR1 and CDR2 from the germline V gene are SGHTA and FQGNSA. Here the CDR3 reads CASSPRPTGELFF. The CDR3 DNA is TGTGCCAGCAGCCCCCGGCCCACCGGGGAGCTGTTTTTT.

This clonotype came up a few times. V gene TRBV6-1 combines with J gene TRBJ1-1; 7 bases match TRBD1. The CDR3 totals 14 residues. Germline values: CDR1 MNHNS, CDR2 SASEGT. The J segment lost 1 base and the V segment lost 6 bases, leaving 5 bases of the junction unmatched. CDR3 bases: TGTGCCAGCAGGCCGGGACAGAGGAACACTGAAGCTTTCTTT. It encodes CASRPGQRNTEAFF.

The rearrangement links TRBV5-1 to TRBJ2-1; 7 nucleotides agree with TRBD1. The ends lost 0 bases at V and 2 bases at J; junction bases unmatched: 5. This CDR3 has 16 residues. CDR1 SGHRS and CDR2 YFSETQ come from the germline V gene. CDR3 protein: CASSLAEGGTYNEQFF. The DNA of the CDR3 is TGCGCCAGCAGCTTGGCCGAAGGGGGCACCTACAATGAGCAGTTCTTC. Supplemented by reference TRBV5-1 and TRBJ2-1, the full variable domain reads KAGVTQTPRYLIKTRGQQVTLSCSPISGHRSVSWYQQTPGQGLQFLFEYFSETQRNKGNFPGRFSGRQFSNSRSEMNVSTLELGDSALYLCASSLAEGGTYNEQFFGPGTRLTVL.

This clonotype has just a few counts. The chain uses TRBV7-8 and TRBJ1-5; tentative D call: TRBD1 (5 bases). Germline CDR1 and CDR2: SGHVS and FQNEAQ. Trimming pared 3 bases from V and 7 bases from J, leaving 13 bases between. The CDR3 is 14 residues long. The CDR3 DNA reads TGTGCCAGCAGCTTTACGGGCGGGGCACAGCCCCAGCATTTT. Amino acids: CASSFTGGAQPQHF. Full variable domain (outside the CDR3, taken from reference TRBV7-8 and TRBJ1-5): GAGVSQSPRYKVAKRGQDVALRCDPISGHVSLFWYQQALGQGPEFLTYFQNEAQLDKSGLPSDRFFAERPEGSVSTLKIQRTQQEDSAVYLCASSFTGGAQPQHFGDGTRLSIL.